Each of the 21 T cell receptor beta chains below was sequenced from the same sample in a study of CXCR3-negative and CXCR3-positive naive CD8 T cells. Findings and limits, study-wide: TRB CDR3s of CXCR3-positive naive cells were more hydrophobic than those of CXCR3-negative naive cells.

UMI-labeled 5' RACE yielded the TRB cDNA libraries. TCRdb re-called the 5' RACE reads and gives one entry per CDR3 protein, without DNA. The listing contains about 94,000 distinct CDR3 sequences. Their specific antigens are unknown. What was sequenced was naive CXCR3+ CD8+ T cells from blood. Indicated subset: CD45RO-CCR7+CD27+CD95- naive CD8+ T cells expressing CXCR3 (TNR3+). The receptor set was obtained from a human donor in good health. Some clones in this sample may be carry-over from other donors' samples.

The chain couples TRBV7-2 to TRBJ2-7; the D call of TRBD2 rests on TCRdb alone, since no DNA is present to check it. Germline assignment: CDR1 SGHTA and CDR2 FQGNSA. CDR3 length equals 19 residues. The CDR3 spells CASSLGGASGGAGLDEQYF.

The V call is TRBV27, the J call TRBJ2-6. Germline V CDR1 and CDR2: MNHEY, SMNVEV (reference sequence). The CDR3 length is 19 residues. The chain's CDR3 is CASSLGFFGLGSGANVLTF. Drawing the rest from reference TRBV27 and TRBJ2-6, the complete variable domain is EAQVTQNPRYLITVTGKKLTVTCSQNMNHEYMSWYRQDPGLGLRQIYYSMNVEVTDKGDVPEGYKVSRKEKRNFPLILESPSPNQTSLYFCASSLGFFGLGSGANVLTFGAGSRLTVL.

The CDR3 protein is CASSVGGTDTQYF. The V gene is TRBV9, the J gene TRBJ2-3. There are 13 residues in the CDR3. Germline V gene sequence: CDR1 SGDLS, CDR2 YYNGEE.

The chain couples TRBV15 to TRBJ2-5; TCRdb proposes TRBD1, but this gene call is untestable without DNA. The germline CDR1 and CDR2 sequences are LNHNV and YYDKDF (reference sequence). This CDR3 region has 13 residues. CDR3 sequence: CATSRSHWGTQYF.

The genes are TRBV7-9 and TRBJ1-5; TCRdb calls TRBD1, which cannot be checked without DNA. The germline gives CDR1 SEHNR, CDR2 FQNEAQ (reference sequence). The length of the CDR3 is 15 residues. The CDR3 spells CASSLGTEVNQPQHF.

V is TRBV28 and J is TRBJ2-1; TCRdb gives TRBD2 as the D gene, but with no DNA this cannot be confirmed. This CDR3 has 20 amino acids. CDR1 and CDR2 from the germline V gene are MDHEN and SYDVKM. CDR3: CASSPARTSGATSSYNEQFF.

The chain links TRBV5-1 to TRBJ2-5; with no DNA, the TCRdb D assignment of TRBD2 cannot be verified. The germline V gene encodes CDR1 SGHRS and CDR2 YFSETQ. The length of the CDR3 is 15 residues. This CDR3 is CASSLAGTAGETQYF.

The V gene is TRBV6-2 or TRBV6-3, the J gene TRBJ1-1; absent DNA, TCRdb's TRBD1 call cannot be checked. CDR1 MNHEY and CDR2 SVGEGT come from the germline V gene. CDR3 length: 14 residues. The CDR3 is CASSRFRDGVEAFF.

The V call is TRBV24-1, the J call TRBJ2-1; the TCRdb call, TRBD1, lacks DNA for checking. The germline V gene encodes CDR1 KGHDR and CDR2 SFDVKD. The CDR3 sequence is 16 residues long. The CDR3: CATSDSGQGTYNEQFF.

V gene TRBV13 combines with J gene TRBJ2-7; the D gene TCRdb calls, TRBD2, cannot be checked with no DNA. The CDR3 runs 13 residues. Germline CDR1 and CDR2: PRHDT and FYEKMQ (reference sequence). The CDR3 reads CASSIKSAGEQYF.

This chain uses TRBV18 with TRBJ1-6. The CDR3 contains 13 residues. The germline gives CDR1 KGHSH, CDR2 LQKENI. This CDR3 reads CASSESYNSPLHF.

The chain couples TRBV7-6 to TRBJ1-1. This CDR3 has 14 amino acids. CDR1 and CDR2 (germline): SGHVS, FNYEAQ. CDR3 amino acids: CASSPPGRAREAFF.

The chain combines TRBV12-5 with TRBJ2-2. Germline V CDR1 and CDR2: LGHNT, FRNRAP. The CDR3 sequence is 17 residues long. The CDR3 spells CASGLLLFPQNTGELFF.

This chain links TRBV13 with TRBJ2-7; TCRdb proposes TRBD2, but this gene call is untestable without DNA. CDR3 length: 15 residues. CDR1 is PRHDT and CDR2 is FYEKMQ in the germline V gene (reference sequence). CDR3 region: CASSWGLAGDGEQYF.

The chain joins TRBV6-2 or TRBV6-3 to TRBJ2-7. The germline gives CDR1 MNHEY, CDR2 SVGEGT. This CDR3 has 15 residues. CDR3: CASSYSLAEYYEQYF.

The rearrangement links TRBV9 to TRBJ2-7; the D call of TRBD1 rests on TCRdb alone, since no DNA is present to check it. Germline lookup yields CDR1 SGDLS and CDR2 YYNGEE. This CDR3 comprises 14 residues. The CDR3: CASSDGQGGNEQYF. Complete variable domain (other parts from reference TRBV9 and TRBJ2-7): DSGVTQTPKHLITATGQRVTLRCSPRSGDLSVYWYQQSLDQGLQFLIQYYNGEERAKGNILERFSAQQFPDLHSELNLSSLELGDSALYFCASSDGQGGNEQYFGPGTRLTVT.

The chain employs TRBV28 and TRBJ1-2; the D call of TRBD1 rests on TCRdb alone, since no DNA is present to check it. The CDR3 is made up of 15 amino acids. CDR1 and CDR2 (germline): MDHEN, SYDVKM. The chain's CDR3 is CASSFAGTGDAGYTF.

The V call is TRBV27, the J call TRBJ1-5. The germline CDR1 and CDR2 sequences are MNHEY and SMNVEV (reference sequence). CDR3 length: 14 residues. CDR3 amino acids: CASSLSYSNQPQHF.

The CDR3 loop reads CASSVGWEQYF. The chain couples TRBV7-2 to TRBJ2-7. The CDR3 is 11 amino acids. From germline, CDR1 is SGHTA and CDR2 FQGNSA.

The V gene is TRBV27, the J gene TRBJ2-7; the TRBD2 assignment by TCRdb is unverifiable without DNA. Germline V gives CDR1 MNHEY, CDR2 SMNVEV (reference sequence). This CDR3 contains 17 residues. The CDR3 reads CASSLSGPASGAYEQYF.

The chain employs TRBV28 and TRBJ1-4. CDR3 length: 12 residues. Germline V gives CDR1 MDHEN, CDR2 SYDVKM. The CDR3 spells CASSLYDEKLFF.